This note documents a single TCR beta chain sequence. The antigen is undetermined. Genomic DNA per cell subset filled all wells of several immunoSEQ plates. TCRdb keeps only in-frame clones here, not all; method: immunoSEQ multiplex PCR. This sample carries some 1,100,000 clones, about four fifths of them seen once, and the ten largest clones take approximately 0.52%. These data are taken from a study of shared clonotypes between healthy human individuals. Findings and caveats of the study: Limitation of the genetic and exposure-history diversity represented came from the few donors. Estimated clonotype richness was generally higher in naive than memory subsets. Some naive CD4 clonotypes, 4.5% to 5.5%, turned up in common across several donors.

The source of this sequence is a man between 18 and 35 years old in good health. Some clones in this sample may be carry-over from other donors' samples. The specimen sequenced was memory CD4+ T cells from PBMCs. Subset here: CD45RA-negative fraction.

DNA of the CDR3: TGTGCCAGCTCACCTGGGCCTAGCTCTGGGGCCAACGTCCTGACTTTC. This translates into CASSPGPSSGANVLTF. This sequence joins TRBV18 and TRBJ2-6; D is uncertain. Per germline, CDR1 KGHSH and CDR2 LQKENI. The CDR3 covers 16 residues. Deletions cut 3 bases from V and 0 bases from J, with 9 bases between.